The 14 T cell receptor beta chains listed next were all sequenced from one sample in a study of beta chain features in type 1 diabetes (dated by TCRdb to the late 2010s). The library came from the immunoSEQ multiplex PCR assay. The entire isolated RNA was reverse transcribed using the High Capacity cDNA Reverse Transcription Kit, and thus expressed TCRB transcripts were sequenced. TCRdb obtained this table from immuneACCESS and retained in-frame rearrangements with V and J assigned. These tables miss some clones; where compared with another copy, unresolved V genes account for less than half of the shortfall, and the remainder is unexplained. The sample table records about 330,000 clones; 11% of these occur just once. The top ten constitute about 0.015% of the sample. Specimen: naive CD4+ T cells from blood. Explained via the paper, the cell subset or site label denotes: true naive CD4+ T cells. These receptors originate from a woman in her twenties or thirties in good health.

This clone was detected only a few times. The chain combines TRBV5-1 with TRBJ2-3, with D hard to call. CDR1 is SGHRS and CDR2 is YFSETQ in the germline V gene. Trimming shortened V by 4 bases and J by 2 bases, and 8 bases separated the two germline ends. CDR3 length: 13 amino acids. The CDR3 spells CASSPQSTDTQYF. CDR3 nucleotides: TGCGCCAGCAGCCCTCAGTCCACAGATACGCAGTATTTT.

This clone was seen only a few times. V gene TRBV7-2 combines with J gene TRBJ2-7; TRBD2 agrees at 11 bases. There are 16 residues in the CDR3. J was trimmed by 6 bases and V by 7 bases; bases with no gene match: 14. CDR1 and CDR2 from the germline V gene are SGHTA and FQGNSA. In nucleotides, the CDR3 is TGTGCCAGCATACGGACAGGGTTACTAGCGGGAGCCGAGCAGTACTTC. The encoded protein is CASIRTGLLAGAEQYF.

In its sample, this clone was seen a few times. The rearrangement uses TRBV19 and TRBJ2-2; weak D call: TRBD2 (6 bases). The CDR3 spans 15 residues. V lost 8 bases and J 1 base, leaving 14 bases between the germline ends. Germline assignment: CDR1 LNHDA and CDR2 SQIVND (reference sequence). CDR3 protein: CASQLVSGNTGELFF. Written as DNA, the CDR3 is TGTGCCAGTCAGCTGGTTAGCGGGAACACCGGGGAGCTGTTTTTT.

This clone was found a few times. The chain is built from TRBV28 and TRBJ1-5, with D uncertain. Per germline, CDR1 MDHEN and CDR2 SYDVKM. Trimming removed 9 bases from V and 0 bases from J, with 15 bases in between. The CDR3 totals 15 residues. CDR3 bases: TGTGCCAGTAGCGGCGGCGATATTAGCAATCAGCCCCAGCATTTT. Translated: CASSGGDISNQPQHF.

The chain links TRBV5-6 to TRBJ1-5, with a tentative D call TRBD1 (6 bases). Trimming removed 2 bases from V and 0 bases from J, with 12 bases in between. This CDR3 spans 16 amino acids. From germline, CDR1 is SGHDT and CDR2 YYEEEE. The CDR3 sequence: CASSFRGRSSNQPQHF. In DNA form, the CDR3 reads TGTGCCAGCAGCTTCAGGGGCAGAAGTAGCAATCAGCCCCAGCATTTT.

The chain employs TRBV18 and TRBJ1-1; D remains ambiguous. Germline assignment: CDR1 KGHSH and CDR2 LQKENI. Deletions cut 2 bases from V and 6 bases from J, with 13 bases between. The CDR3 contains 14 residues. CDR3 nucleotides: TGTGCCAGCTCACCAAATGGGCATCCAGCTGAAGCTTTCTTT. Amino acids: CASSPNGHPAEAFF.

V and J are TRBV5-1 and TRBJ1-2; D unresolved. The CDR3 is 15 residues long. Trimming removed 6 bases at V and 0 bases at J, with 15 bases between. Germline CDR1 is SGHRS and CDR2 is YFSETQ. The CDR3 bases are TGCGCCAGCACAAAAGCAGAGGACTCTAACTATGGCTACACCTTC. It translates to CASTKAEDSNYGYTF.

This clone was seen more than once but under ten times. This chain joins TRBV5-1 and TRBJ2-3, with 10 bases fitting TRBD1. CDR3 size: 15 residues. Germline CDR1 is SGHRS and CDR2 is YFSETQ. The V and J ends lost 3 bases and 1 base, in that order; junction bases with no gene match: 2. In DNA, the CDR3 is TGCGCCAGCAGCTCAGGGACAGGGGGCACAGATACGCAGTATTTT. Its translation: CASSSGTGGTDTQYF.

V usage is TRBV19 and J usage is TRBJ1-1; the match to TRBD1 covers 8 bases. In germline, CDR1 is LNHDA, CDR2 SQIVND (reference sequence). The J segment lost 10 bases and the V segment lost 4 bases, leaving 8 bases of the junction unmatched. The CDR3 covers 13 residues. CDR3 region: CASSTRTGRTAFF. The CDR3 nucleotides are TGTGCCAGTAGTACCAGGACAGGGCGCACAGCTTTCTTT.

The chain couples TRBV5-4 to TRBJ2-2; 12 bases match TRBD2. Germline V CDR1 and CDR2: SGHNT, YYREEE (reference sequence). Trimming cost V 10 bases and J 4 bases; bases outside gene matches: 5. The CDR3 has 14 residues. The CDR3 reads CAAGLAGFTGELFF. CDR3 coding DNA: TGTGCCGCCGGACTAGCGGGGTTCACCGGGGAGCTGTTTTTT.

This clone has just a few counts. The V gene is TRBV28, the J gene TRBJ1-1; the match to TRBD1 covers 7 bases. The CDR3 is 15 residues long. With 5 bases clipped from V and 1 base from J, the junction kept 7 bases outside the gene matches. Looked up from germline, CDR1 is MDHEN and CDR2 is SYDVKM. Written as DNA, the CDR3 is TGTGCCAGCAGTCAATCGACAGGGAGGAACACTGAAGCTTTCTTT. Translated: CASSQSTGRNTEAFF.

A few counts support this clone. The chain joins TRBV6-5 to TRBJ2-1, with D uncertain. Trimming pared 2 bases from V and 8 bases from J, leaving 7 bases between. CDR3 length: 12 amino acids. Per the germline V gene, CDR1 is MNHEY and CDR2 is SVGAGI. For the CDR3, the DNA is TGTGCCAGCAGTTACCGTTCGGATGAGCAGTTCTTC. It is translated as CASSYRSDEQFF.

CDR3 nucleotides: TGTGCCAGCTCACCAACGCAGCGGAACACCGGGGAGCTGTTTTTT. The encoded protein is CASSPTQRNTGELFF. The chain links TRBV18 to TRBJ2-2; D gene uncertain. The CDR3 contains 15 residues. Looked up from germline, CDR1 is KGHSH and CDR2 is LQKENI. V lost 2 bases, J lost 1 base, and 8 bases lay in between.

V is TRBV5-4 and J is TRBJ2-7; D unclear. V was clipped by 0 bases and J by 0 bases, with 7 bases between them. CDR1 is SGHNT and CDR2 is YYREEE in the germline V gene (reference sequence). The CDR3 length is 14 residues. The CDR3 DNA is TGTGCCAGCAGCTTGGATCAGGACTCCTACGAGCAGTACTTC. Translating gives CASSLDQDSYEQYF.